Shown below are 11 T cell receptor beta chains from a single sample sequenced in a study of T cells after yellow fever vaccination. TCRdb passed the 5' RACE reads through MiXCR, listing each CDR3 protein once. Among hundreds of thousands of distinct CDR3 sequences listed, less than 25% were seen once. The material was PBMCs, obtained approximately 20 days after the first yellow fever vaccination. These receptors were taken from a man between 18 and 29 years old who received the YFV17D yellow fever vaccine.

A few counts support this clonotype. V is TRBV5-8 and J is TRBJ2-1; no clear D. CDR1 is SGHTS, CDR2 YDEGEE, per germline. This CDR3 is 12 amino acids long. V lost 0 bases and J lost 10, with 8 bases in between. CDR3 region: CASSLEDGEQFF. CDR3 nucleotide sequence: TGTGCCAGCAGCTTGGAGGACGGCGAGCAGTTCTTC.

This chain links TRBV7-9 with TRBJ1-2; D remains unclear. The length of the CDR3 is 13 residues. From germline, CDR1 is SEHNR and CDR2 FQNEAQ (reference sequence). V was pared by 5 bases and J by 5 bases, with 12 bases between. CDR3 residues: CASSPGTEYGYTF. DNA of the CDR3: TGTGCCAGCAGCCCCGGTACGGAATATGGCTACACCTTC.

CDR3 coding DNA: TGCAGTGCGCGGCTGGTTGGGGACAGTCATTCACCCCTCCACTTT. The encoded protein is CSARLVGDSHSPLHF. V is TRBV20-1 and J is TRBJ1-6, with 7 bases that match TRBD1. Germline V CDR1 and CDR2: DFQATT, SNEGSKA (reference sequence). With 6 bases clipped from V and 8 bases from J, the junction kept 13 bases outside the gene matches. The CDR3 is made up of 15 amino acids.

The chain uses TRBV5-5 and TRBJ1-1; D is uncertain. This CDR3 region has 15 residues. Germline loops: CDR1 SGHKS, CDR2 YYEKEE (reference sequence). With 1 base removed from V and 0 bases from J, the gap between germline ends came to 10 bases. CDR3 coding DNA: TGTGCCAGCAGCTTGTATGAAACGGTGAACACTGAAGCTTTCTTT. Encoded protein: CASSLYETVNTEAFF.

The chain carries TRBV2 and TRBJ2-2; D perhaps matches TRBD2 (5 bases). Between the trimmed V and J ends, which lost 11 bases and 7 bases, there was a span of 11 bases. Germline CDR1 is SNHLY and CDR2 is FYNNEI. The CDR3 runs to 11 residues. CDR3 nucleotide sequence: TGTGCCCAGCGAGGGAGCGGGGAGCTGTTTTTT. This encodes CAQRGSGELFF.

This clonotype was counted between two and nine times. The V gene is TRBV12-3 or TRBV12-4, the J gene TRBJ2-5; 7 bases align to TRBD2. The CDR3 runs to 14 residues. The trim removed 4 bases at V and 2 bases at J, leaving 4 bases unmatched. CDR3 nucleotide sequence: TGTGCCAGCAGTTCCCTTAGCGGGCAAGAGACCCAGTACTTC. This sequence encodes CASSSLSGQETQYF.

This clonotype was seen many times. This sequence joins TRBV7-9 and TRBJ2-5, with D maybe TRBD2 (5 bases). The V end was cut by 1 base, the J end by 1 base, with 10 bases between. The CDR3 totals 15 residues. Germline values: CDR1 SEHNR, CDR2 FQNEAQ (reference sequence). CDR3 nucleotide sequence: TGTGCCAGCAGCTTAGGCCCGGACTCCCAAGAGACCCAGTACTTC. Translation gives CASSLGPDSQETQYF.

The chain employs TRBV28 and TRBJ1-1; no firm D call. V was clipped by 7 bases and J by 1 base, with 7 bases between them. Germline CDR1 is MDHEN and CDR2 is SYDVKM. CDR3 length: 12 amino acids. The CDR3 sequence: CASTVRNTEAFF. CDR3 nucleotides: TGTGCCAGCACCGTCAGGAACACTGAAGCTTTCTTT.

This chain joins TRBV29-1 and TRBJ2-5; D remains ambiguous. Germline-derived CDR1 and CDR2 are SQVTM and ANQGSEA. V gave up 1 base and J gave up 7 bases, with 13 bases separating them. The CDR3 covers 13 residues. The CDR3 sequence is CSVEGPPLGTQYF. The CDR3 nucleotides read TGCAGCGTTGAAGGGCCACCCCTAGGGACCCAGTACTTC.

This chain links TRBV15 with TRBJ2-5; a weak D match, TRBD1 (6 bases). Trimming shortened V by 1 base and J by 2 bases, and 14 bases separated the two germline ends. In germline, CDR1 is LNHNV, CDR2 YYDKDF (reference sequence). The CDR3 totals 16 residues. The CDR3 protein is CATSRAPLQGQETQYF. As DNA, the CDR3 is TGTGCCACCAGCAGAGCCCCCCTACAGGGTCAAGAGACCCAGTACTTC.

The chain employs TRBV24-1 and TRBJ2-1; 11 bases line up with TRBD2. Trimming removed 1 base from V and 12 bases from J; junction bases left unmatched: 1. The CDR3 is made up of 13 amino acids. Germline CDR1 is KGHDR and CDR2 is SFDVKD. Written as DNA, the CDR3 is TGTGCCACCAGTGATTTTAGCGGGGGGGGGCAGTTCTTC. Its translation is CATSDFSGGGQFF.